This entry describes one T cell receptor (beta chain). Antigen: not known. The data were taken from a study of siplizumab effects on memory and regulatory T cells. Study outcomes and limitations: The mean Treg-derived percentage of mappable alloreactive CD4+ clones was 65% to 75% with siplizumab compared with 25% to 30% in controls. Naive or memory phenotype assignment was not possible for roughly 80-96% of proliferating CD4+ or CD8+ clones. No more than a minor fraction of alloreactive clones could be traced back to unstimulated subsets.

Per-sample assaying covered 85,000 to 100,000 TCR templates. Sequencing was performed with immunoSEQ multiplex PCR; in TCRdb, only in-frame clones are kept and a portion is missing. Of over 100,000 clones in the sample, over 85% were seen once. The sequence came from a human donor in good health. The sample taken for sequencing was Tregs sorted from blood.

CDR3 sequence (DNA): TGTGCCAGCAGTGACCGACCGCTAGCGGGCCAACACAATGAGCAGTTCTTC. This codes for CASSDRPLAGQHNEQFF. The rearrangement joins TRBV6-1 to TRBJ2-1; 8 nucleotides match TRBD2. CDR3 length: 17 amino acids. The V gene's germline CDR1 is MNHNS and CDR2 SASEGT. J was trimmed by 5 bases and V by 3 bases; bases with no gene match: 12.